Listed here are 9 T cell receptor beta chains from one sample, sequenced in a study of cytomegalovirus exposure and HLA in healthy donors. The PCR made use of 60 Vbeta and 13 Jbeta primers. Profiling relied on immunoSEQ multiplex PCR, and the TCRdb table lists in-frame clones only, not all of them. There are about 110,000 clones in the sample; around 87% occur only once, and 1.5% to 2% lies in the top ten. The sequenced material came from PBMCs. The source of these receptors is a man aged 35 to 55 in good health and CMV-seronegative.

The chain links TRBV6-1 to TRBJ1-2, with no clear D. With 5 bases removed from V and 8 bases from J, the gap between germline ends came to 9 bases. The V gene's germline CDR1 is MNHNS and CDR2 SASEGT. This CDR3 is 11 amino acids long. In DNA form, the CDR3 reads TGTGCCAGCAGTCCCATTTTCGGCTACACCTTC. This gives the protein CASSPIFGYTF.

This chain links TRBV28 with TRBJ2-7; the match to TRBD1 covers 8 bases. CDR3 length equals 16 residues. CDR1 and CDR2 from the germline V gene are MDHEN and SYDVKM. V trimming: 4 bases; J trimming: 1 base; junction bases outside the gene matches: 9. The CDR3: CASSSKSGGASYEQYF. The CDR3, as DNA: TGTGCCAGCAGTTCCAAGTCAGGGGGCGCGTCCTACGAGCAGTACTTC.

The J gene is TRBJ2-2, the V gene TRBV6-5; 7 bases are a match to TRBD1. Germline assignment: CDR1 MNHEY and CDR2 SVGAGI. The CDR3 covers 15 residues. The ends lost 3 bases at V and 2 bases at J; junction bases unmatched: 3. The CDR3 DNA follows: TGTGCCAGCAGTTATGGGACAGTCAACACCGGGGAGCTGTTTTTT. It encodes CASSYGTVNTGELFF.

The chain carries TRBV4-1 and TRBJ1-3; D gene uncertain. There are 17 residues in the CDR3. Trimming took 0 bases from V and 0 from J, leaving 12 bases between them. Germline V gene lookup returns CDR1 MGHRA and CDR2 YSYEKL. The CDR3 protein is CASSQESPSSSGNTIYF. CDR3 DNA sequence: TGCGCCAGCAGCCAAGAGTCTCCTTCCTCCTCTGGAAACACCATATATTTT.

This clone was detected once. V and J are TRBV6-5 and TRBJ2-2, with D possibly TRBD1 on 6 matching bases. In germline, CDR1 is MNHEY, CDR2 SVGAGI. Trimming took 6 bases from V and 5 from J, leaving 10 bases between them. This CDR3 has 13 amino acids. The CDR3 DNA follows: TGTGCCAGCAGATCCCAGGGGACCGGGGAGCTGTTTTTT. Protein sequence: CASRSQGTGELFF.

The chain employs TRBV6-5 and TRBJ1-2, with 7 bases lining up with TRBD1. From germline, CDR1 is MNHEY and CDR2 SVGAGI. The CDR3 runs to 15 residues. V gave up 3 bases and J gave up 7 bases; unmatched junction bases: 11. The CDR3 loop is CASSYLPGQSSGYTF. The CDR3, as DNA: TGTGCCAGCAGTTATCTCCCGGGACAGTCTTCTGGCTACACCTTC.

J is TRBJ1-4 and V is TRBV5-1; 7 nucleotides align to TRBD1. Trimming took 5 bases from V and 0 from J; bases not matched to a gene: 4. Germline values: CDR1 SGHRS, CDR2 YFSETQ. The CDR3 has 15 residues. The CDR3 region has the DNA TGCGCCAGCAGAGTTCAGGGGGCAACTAATGAAAAACTGTTTTTT. Its translation: CASRVQGATNEKLFF.

The chain couples TRBV6-1 to TRBJ2-5; 9 nucleotides align to TRBD1. J was trimmed by 8 bases and V by 8 bases; bases with no gene match: 12. CDR3 length: 14 residues. Germline V gives CDR1 MNHNS, CDR2 SASEGT. In DNA, the CDR3 is TGTGCCAGCCGAAATCCGGGACAGGGAGGCACCCAGTACTTC. This translates into CASRNPGQGGTQYF.

This clone was found a few times. V is TRBV2 and J is TRBJ2-1; maybe TRBD2 (6 bases). The V gene's germline CDR1 is SNHLY and CDR2 FYNNEI. The CDR3 is 15 amino acids. The V end was cut by 7 bases, the J end by 2 bases, with 15 bases between. CDR3 nucleotide sequence: TGTGCCAGCATGGAGGGACCCATCGCCTACAATGAGCAGTTCTTC. This sequence encodes CASMEGPIAYNEQFF.